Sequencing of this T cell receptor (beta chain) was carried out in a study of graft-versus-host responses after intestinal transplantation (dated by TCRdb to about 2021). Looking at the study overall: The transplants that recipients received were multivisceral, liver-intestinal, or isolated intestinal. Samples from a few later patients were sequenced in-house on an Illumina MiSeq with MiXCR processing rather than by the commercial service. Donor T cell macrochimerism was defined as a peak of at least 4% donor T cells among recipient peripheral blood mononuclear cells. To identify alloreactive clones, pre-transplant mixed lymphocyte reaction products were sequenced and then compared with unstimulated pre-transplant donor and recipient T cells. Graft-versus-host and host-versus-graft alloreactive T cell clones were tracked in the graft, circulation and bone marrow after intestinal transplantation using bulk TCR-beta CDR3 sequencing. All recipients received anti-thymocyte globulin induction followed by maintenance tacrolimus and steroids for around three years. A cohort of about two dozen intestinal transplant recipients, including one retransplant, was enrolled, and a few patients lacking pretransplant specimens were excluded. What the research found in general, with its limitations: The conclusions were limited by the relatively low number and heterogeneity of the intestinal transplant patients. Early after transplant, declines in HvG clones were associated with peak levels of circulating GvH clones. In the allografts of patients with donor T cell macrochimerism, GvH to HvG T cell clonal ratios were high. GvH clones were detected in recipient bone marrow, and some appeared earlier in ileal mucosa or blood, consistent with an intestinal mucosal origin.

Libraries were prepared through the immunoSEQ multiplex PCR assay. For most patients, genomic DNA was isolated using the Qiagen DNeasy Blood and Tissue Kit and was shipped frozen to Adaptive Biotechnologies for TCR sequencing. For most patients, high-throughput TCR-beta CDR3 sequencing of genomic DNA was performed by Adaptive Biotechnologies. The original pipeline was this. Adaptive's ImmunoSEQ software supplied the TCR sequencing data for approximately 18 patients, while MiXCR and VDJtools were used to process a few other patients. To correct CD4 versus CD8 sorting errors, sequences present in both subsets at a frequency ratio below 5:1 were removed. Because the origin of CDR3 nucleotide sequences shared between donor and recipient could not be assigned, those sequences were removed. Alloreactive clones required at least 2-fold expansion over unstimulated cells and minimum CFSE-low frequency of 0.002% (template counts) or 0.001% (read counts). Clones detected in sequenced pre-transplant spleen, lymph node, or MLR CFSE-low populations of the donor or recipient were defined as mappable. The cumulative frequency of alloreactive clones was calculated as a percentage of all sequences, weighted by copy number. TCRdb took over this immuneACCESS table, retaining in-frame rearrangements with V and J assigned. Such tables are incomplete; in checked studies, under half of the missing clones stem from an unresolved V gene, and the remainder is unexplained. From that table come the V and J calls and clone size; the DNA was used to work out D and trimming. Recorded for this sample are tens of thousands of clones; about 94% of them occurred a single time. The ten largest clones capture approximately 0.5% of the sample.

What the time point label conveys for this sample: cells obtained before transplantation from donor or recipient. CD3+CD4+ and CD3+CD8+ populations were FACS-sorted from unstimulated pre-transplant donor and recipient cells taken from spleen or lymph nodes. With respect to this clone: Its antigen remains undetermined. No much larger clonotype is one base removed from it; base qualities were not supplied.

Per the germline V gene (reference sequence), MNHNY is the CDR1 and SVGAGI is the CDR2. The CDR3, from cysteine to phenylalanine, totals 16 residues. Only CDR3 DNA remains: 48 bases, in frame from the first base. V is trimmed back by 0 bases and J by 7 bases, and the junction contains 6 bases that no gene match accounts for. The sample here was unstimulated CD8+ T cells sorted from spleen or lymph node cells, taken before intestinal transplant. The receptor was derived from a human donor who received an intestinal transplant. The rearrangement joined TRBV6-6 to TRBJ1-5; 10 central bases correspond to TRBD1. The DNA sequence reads TGTGCCAGCAGTTACTCCGGGACAGGGGCATGGCAGCCCCAGCATTTT. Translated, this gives CASSYSGTGAWQPQHF.